Following are 8 T cell receptor beta chains from one sample sequenced in a study of T-cell memory formation after mild COVID-19. TCRdb processed the 5' RACE reads anew with MiXCR; each CDR3 protein has one entry. Here the sample spans approximately 440,000 distinct CDR3 sequences, 20% being singletons. The sequencing sample was made of PBMCs or a T cell subset sorted from them (not recorded which). The receptors originated from an adult woman who had mild COVID-19 (a few samples of this study predate the infection). Cell type and time point are not known.

This clonotype was seen a few times. CDR3 amino acids: CASSESQYQPQHF. CDR3 sequence (DNA): TGTGCCAGCAGTGAATCCCAATATCAGCCCCAGCATTTT. The rearrangement links TRBV25-1 to TRBJ1-5; no clear D. Looked up from germline, CDR1 is MGHDK and CDR2 is SYGVNS. The germline V and J ends were trimmed by 1 base and 5 bases, with 6 bases remaining between them. The CDR3 totals 13 residues.

In this sample, this clonotype turned up a few times. This chain links TRBV11-2 with TRBJ2-1; D may match TRBD1 or TRBD2 (5 bases each). This CDR3 has 15 residues. In germline, CDR1 is SGHAT, CDR2 FQNNGV. The germline V and J ends were trimmed by 5 bases and 2 bases, with 13 bases remaining between them. CDR3 residues: CASSLGTRAYNEQFF. CDR3 sequence (DNA): TGTGCCAGCAGCCTGGGGACCCGGGCCTACAATGAGCAGTTCTTC.

This clonotype has a handful of counts. J is TRBJ2-7 and V is TRBV4-1; possible D gene TRBD1, 5 bases. CDR1 and CDR2 from the germline V gene are MGHRA and YSYEKL. This CDR3 has 14 amino acids. V dropped 5 bases and J dropped 3 bases, with 14 bases sitting between them. CDR3 nucleotide sequence: TGCGCCAGCAGCAAGGGGTTCTCGAGCTACGAGCAGTACTTC. Amino acids: CASSKGFSSYEQYF.

This clonotype showed up just a few times. The CDR3 is CASRSGFRESEQFF. CDR3 nucleotide sequence: TGTGCCAGCAGGTCGGGCTTCAGGGAGAGTGAGCAGTTCTTC. The chain recombines TRBV7-6 with TRBJ2-1; D is tentatively TRBD1 or TRBD2 (5 bases each). Trimming cost V 6 bases and J 9 bases, with 18 bases left between them. Per germline, CDR1 SGHVS and CDR2 FNYEAQ. This CDR3 is 14 amino acids long.

This clonotype was picked up a small number of times. The chain carries TRBV7-9 and TRBJ1-2; D is unresolved. This CDR3 contains 14 residues. CDR1 is SEHNR and CDR2 is FQNEAQ in the germline V gene (reference sequence). The germline V and J ends were trimmed by 6 bases and 4 bases, with 15 bases remaining between them. The CDR3 DNA reads TGTGCCAGCAGAGGGAGCTTCAATGGCTATGGCTACACCTTC. The encoded protein is CASRGSFNGYGYTF.

This clonotype was found a few times. The CDR3 DNA reads as TGCAGTGCTAGAGCCCTGGGGAGGGGTATTTACCACGAGCAGTACTTC. Amino acids: CSARALGRGIYHEQYF. V gene TRBV20-1 combines with J gene TRBJ2-7, with 7 bases identical to TRBD2. J was trimmed by 5 bases and V by 1 base; bases with no gene match: 14. This CDR3 has 16 amino acids. The germline gives CDR1 DFQATT, CDR2 SNEGSKA (reference sequence).

This clonotype occurred a few times. The gene calls are TRBV5-4 and TRBJ2-5; TRBD2 agrees at 10 bases. CDR3 length: 18 residues. Germline V CDR1 and CDR2: SGHNT, YYREEE (reference sequence). With 2 bases clipped from V and 1 base from J, the junction kept 11 bases outside the gene matches. The CDR3 sequence: CASSFLTLTSGPQETQYF. CDR3 DNA sequence: TGTGCCAGCAGCTTCCTGACCTTGACTAGCGGGCCCCAAGAGACCCAGTACTTC.

The CDR3 DNA reads as TGCGCCAGCAGCCAAGAGGCCGGGACAGGGGCGACCGGGGAGCTGTTTTTT. It specifies CASSQEAGTGATGELFF. The V and J genes are TRBV4-1 and TRBJ2-2; 10 bases map to TRBD1. Germline V lookup: CDR1 MGHRA, CDR2 YSYEKL. V lost 0 bases and J lost 5; bases outside the gene matches: 6. This CDR3 region has 17 residues.